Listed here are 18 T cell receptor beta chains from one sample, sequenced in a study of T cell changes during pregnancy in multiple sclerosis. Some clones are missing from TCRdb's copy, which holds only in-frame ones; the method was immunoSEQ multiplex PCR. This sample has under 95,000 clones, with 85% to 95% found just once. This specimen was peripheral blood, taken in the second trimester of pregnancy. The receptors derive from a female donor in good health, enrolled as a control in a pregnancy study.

The CDR3 region has the DNA TGTGCCAGCAGCCCAGGACAGGAGAAGACCCAGTACTTC. This encodes CASSPGQEKTQYF. The V call is TRBV5-6, the J call TRBJ2-5, with 7 nucleotides matching TRBD1. With V trimmed by 4 bases and J by 6 bases, 6 bases remained unmatched. Germline CDR1 SGHDT, CDR2 YYEEEE. The CDR3 sequence is 13 residues long.

The CDR3 protein is CASLLRGAIYGYTF. For the CDR3, the DNA is TGTGCCAGCCTCTTGCGGGGGGCTATCTATGGCTACACCTTC. The genes are TRBV5-6 and TRBJ1-2, with a weak D call TRBD1 (6 bases). The germline CDR1 and CDR2 sequences are SGHDT and YYEEEE. Trimming removed 7 bases at V and 4 bases at J, with 17 bases between. CDR3 length: 14 amino acids.

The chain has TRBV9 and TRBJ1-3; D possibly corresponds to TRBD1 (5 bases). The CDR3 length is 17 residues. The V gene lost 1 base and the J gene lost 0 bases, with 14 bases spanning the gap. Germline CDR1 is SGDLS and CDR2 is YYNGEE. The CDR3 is CASSVWGARSSGNTIYF. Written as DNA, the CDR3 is TGTGCCAGCAGCGTATGGGGCGCAAGAAGCTCTGGAAACACCATATATTTT.

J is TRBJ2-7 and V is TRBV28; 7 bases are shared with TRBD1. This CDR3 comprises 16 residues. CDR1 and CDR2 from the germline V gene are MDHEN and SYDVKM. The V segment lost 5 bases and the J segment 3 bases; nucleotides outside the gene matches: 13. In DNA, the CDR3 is TGTGCCAGCAGTCCGTCACCGGGACAGTTCCTCTACGAGCAGTACTTC. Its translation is CASSPSPGQFLYEQYF.

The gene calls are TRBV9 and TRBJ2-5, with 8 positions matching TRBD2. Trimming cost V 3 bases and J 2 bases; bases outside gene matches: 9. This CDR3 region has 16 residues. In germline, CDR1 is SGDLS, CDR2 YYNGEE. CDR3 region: CASSAGAGGGQETQYF. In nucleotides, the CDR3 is TGTGCCAGCAGCGCCGGGGCTGGCGGGGGGCAAGAGACCCAGTACTTC.

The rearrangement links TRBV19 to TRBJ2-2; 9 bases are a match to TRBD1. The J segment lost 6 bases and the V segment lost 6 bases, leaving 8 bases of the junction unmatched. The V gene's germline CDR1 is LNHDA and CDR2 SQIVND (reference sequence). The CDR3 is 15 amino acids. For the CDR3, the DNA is TGTGCCAGTAGCCGGGACAGGGAGGGAGCCGGGGAGCTGTTTTTT. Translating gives CASSRDREGAGELFF.

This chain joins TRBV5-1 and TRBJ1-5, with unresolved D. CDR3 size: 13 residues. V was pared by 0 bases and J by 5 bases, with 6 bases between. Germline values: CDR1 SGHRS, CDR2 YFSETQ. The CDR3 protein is CASSLAEDQPQHF. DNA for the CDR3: TGCGCCAGCAGCTTGGCCGAGGATCAGCCCCAGCATTTT.

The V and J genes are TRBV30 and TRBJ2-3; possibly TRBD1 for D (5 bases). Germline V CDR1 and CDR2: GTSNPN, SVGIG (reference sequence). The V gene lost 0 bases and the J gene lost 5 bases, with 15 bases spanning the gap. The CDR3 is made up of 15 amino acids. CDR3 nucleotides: TGTGCCTGGAGTGTAGGGGTCATCGTAGTAGATACGCAGTATTTT. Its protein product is CAWSVGVIVVDTQYF.

CDR3 coding DNA: TGTGCCAGCTCGCTAGCGGGGGATTACGAGCAGTACTTC. Translated, it gives CASSLAGDYEQYF. This chain joins TRBV27 and TRBJ2-7; 10 bases agree with TRBD2. Trimming cost V 8 bases and J 4 bases; bases outside gene matches: 5. The germline gives CDR1 MNHEY, CDR2 SMNVEV (reference sequence). The CDR3 loop spans 13 amino acids.

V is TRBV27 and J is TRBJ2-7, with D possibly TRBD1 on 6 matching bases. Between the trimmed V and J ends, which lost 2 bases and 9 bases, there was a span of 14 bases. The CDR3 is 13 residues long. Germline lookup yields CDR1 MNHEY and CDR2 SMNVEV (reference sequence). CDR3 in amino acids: CASSLRTGKMQYF. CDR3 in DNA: TGTGCCAGCAGTTTACGAACAGGGAAGATGCAGTACTTC.

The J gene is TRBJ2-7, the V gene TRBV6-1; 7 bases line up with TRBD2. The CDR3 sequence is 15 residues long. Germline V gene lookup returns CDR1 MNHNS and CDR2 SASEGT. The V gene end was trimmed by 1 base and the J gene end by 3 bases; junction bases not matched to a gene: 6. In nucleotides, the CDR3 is TGTGCCAGCAGTGAAGGGCTAGCGGCTCACTACGAGCAGTACTTC. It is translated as CASSEGLAAHYEQYF.

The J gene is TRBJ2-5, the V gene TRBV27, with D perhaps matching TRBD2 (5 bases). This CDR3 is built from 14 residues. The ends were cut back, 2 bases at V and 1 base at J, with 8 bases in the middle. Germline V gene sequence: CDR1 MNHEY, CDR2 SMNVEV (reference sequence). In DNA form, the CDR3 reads TGTGCCAGCAGTTTAGGTAGCGTCCAAGAGACCCAGTACTTC. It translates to CASSLGSVQETQYF.

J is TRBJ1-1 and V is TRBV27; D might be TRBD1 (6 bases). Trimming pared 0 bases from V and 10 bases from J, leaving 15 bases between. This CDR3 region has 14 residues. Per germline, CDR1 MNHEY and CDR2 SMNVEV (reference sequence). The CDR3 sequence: CASSLSGAGEVAFF. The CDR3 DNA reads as TGTGCCAGCAGTTTATCGGGGGCGGGCGAGGTAGCTTTCTTT.

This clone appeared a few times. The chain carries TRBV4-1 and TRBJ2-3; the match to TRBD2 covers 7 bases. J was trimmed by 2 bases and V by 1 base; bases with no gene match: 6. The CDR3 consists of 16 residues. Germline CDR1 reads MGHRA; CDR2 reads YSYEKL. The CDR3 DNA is TGCGCCAGCAGCCAAGCGAGGGCGGGAGCCACAGATACGCAGTATTTT. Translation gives CASSQARAGATDTQYF.

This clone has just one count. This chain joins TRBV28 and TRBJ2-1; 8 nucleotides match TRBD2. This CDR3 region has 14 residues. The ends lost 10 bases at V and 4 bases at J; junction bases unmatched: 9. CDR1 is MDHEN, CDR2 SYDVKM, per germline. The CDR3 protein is CATARLASYNEQFF. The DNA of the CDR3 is TGTGCCACCGCCCGACTAGCGAGTTACAATGAGCAGTTCTTC.

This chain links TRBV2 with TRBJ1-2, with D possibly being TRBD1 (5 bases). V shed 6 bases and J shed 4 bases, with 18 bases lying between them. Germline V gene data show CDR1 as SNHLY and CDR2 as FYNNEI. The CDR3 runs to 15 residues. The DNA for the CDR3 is TGTGCCAGCAGCCGTGAGATAGGGGATAGCTATGGCTACACCTTC. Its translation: CASSREIGDSYGYTF.

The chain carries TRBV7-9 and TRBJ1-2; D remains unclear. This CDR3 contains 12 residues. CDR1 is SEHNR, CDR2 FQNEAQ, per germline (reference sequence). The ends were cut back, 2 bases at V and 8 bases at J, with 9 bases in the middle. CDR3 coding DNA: TGTGCCAGCAGCTTAAAACAGTGGGGCTACACCTTC. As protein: CASSLKQWGYTF.

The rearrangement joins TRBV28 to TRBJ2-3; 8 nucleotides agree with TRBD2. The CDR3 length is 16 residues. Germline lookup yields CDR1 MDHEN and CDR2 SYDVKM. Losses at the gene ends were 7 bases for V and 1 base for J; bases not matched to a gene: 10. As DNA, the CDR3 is TGTGCCAGCACGGGGGGTGCGGGGGGAGGCACAGATACGCAGTATTTT. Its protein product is CASTGGAGGGTDTQYF.